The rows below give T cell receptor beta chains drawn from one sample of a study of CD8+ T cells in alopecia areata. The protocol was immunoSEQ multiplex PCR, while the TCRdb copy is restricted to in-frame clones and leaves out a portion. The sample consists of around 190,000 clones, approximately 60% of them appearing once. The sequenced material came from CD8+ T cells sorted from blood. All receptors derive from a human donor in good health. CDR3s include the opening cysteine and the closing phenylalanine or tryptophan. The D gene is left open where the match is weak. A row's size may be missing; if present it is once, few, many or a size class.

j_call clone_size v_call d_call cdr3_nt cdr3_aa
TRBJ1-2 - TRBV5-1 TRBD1 TGCGCCAGCAGCCAATCCGGGACAGGCGGATGGTCAGGCTACACCTTC CASSQSGTGGWSGYTF
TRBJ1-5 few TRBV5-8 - TGTGCCAGCAGCGAATCGCCAAATCAGCCCCAGCATTTT CASSESPNQPQHF
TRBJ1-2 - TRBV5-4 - TGTGCCAGCAGCTTTCGAAACATGGACGGCTACACCTTC CASSFRNMDGYTF
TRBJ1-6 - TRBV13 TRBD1 TGTGCCAGCAGCCAGGGGGACCCTTCACCCCTCCACTTT CASSQGDPSPLHF
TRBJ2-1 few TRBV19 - TGTGCCAGTAGGCCGGACTTTTACAATGAGCAGTTCTTC CASRPDFYNEQFF
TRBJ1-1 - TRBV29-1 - TGCAGCGTTGTTCCGTGGAACACTGAAGCTTTCTTT CSVVPWNTEAFF
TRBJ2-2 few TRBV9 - TGTGCCAGCAGCCCAATGGGAAGGGCGACGAACACCGGGGAGCTGTTTTTT CASSPMGRATNTGELFF
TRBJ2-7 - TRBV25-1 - TGTGCCACACTCCCTCCGGACACCTACGAGCAGTACTTC CATLPPDTYEQYF
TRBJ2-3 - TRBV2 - TGTGCCAGCAGTTCCGCTGGGGAGACAGATACGCAGTATTTT CASSSAGETDTQYF
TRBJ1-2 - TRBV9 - TGTGCCAGCAGAGGAGGCTATGGCTACACCTTC CASRGGYGYTF
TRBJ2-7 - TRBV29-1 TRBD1 TGCAGCGTTTTGGGACAGCCTCACGAGCAGTACTTC CSVLGQPHEQYF
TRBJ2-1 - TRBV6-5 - TGTGCCAGCAGTTACTCGACTGTAAATGAGCAGTTCTTC CASSYSTVNEQFF
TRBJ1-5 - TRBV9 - TGTGCCAGCAGCCCCCAGGACGGGGGGCAGCCCCAGCATTTT CASSPQDGGQPQHF
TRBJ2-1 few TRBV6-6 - TGTGCCAGTTCGACAGGAGAAGGAGGGGATGAGCAGTTCTTC CASSTGEGGDEQFF
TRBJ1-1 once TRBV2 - TGTGCCAGCACTAGAGAGGCGGAAGCTTTCTTT CASTREAEAFF
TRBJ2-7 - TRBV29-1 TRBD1 TGCAGCGTTGATGGAAAAGGGGGCAAACCCTACGAGCAGTACTTC CSVDGKGGKPYEQYF
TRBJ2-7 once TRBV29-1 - TGCAGCGTTGAAGACGCAGACGAGCAGTACTTC CSVEDADEQYF